This TCR beta chain was recorded in a study of blood T cell repertoires in COVID-19. V was clipped by 0 bases and J by 6 bases, with 8 bases between them. The CDR3 has 14 amino acids. Per germline, CDR1 LGHNA and CDR2 YSLEER. The table came from immunoSEQ multiplex PCR; TCRdb's copy has only in-frame clones and leaves some out. The table includes roughly 250,000 clones, roughly 88% detected once. The source is a woman aged 40-49 years who had recovered from COVID-19. The rearrangement links TRBV4-3 to TRBJ2-2, with D unclear. Material for sequencing was peripheral blood. The CDR3 sequence: CASSQDRLAGELFF. The CDR3 DNA follows: TGCGCCAGCAGCCAAGATCGTCTAGCCGGGGAGCTGTTTTTT.